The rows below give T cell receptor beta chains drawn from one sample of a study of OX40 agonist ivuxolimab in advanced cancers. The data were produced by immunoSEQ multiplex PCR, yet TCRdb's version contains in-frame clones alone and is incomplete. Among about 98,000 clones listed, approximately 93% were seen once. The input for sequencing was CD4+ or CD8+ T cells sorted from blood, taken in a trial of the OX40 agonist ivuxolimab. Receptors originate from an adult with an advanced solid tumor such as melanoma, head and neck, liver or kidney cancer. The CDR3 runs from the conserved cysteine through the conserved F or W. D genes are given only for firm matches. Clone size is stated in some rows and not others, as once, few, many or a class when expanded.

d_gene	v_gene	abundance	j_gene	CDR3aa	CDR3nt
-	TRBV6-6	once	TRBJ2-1	CASGRQGDYNEQFF	TGTGCCAGCGGTCGGCAAGGGGACTACAATGAGCAGTTCTTC
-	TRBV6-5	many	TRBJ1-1	CASSYHGNLNTEAFF	TGTGCCAGCAGTTACCATGGTAACCTGAACACTGAAGCTTTCTTT
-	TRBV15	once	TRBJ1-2	CATSRANYGYTF	TGTGCCACCAGCCGGGCTAACTATGGCTACACCTTC
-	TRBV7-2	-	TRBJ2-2	CASSLWENTGELFF	TGTGCCAGCAGCTTATGGGAGAACACCGGGGAGCTGTTTTTT
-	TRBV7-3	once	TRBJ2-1	CASSLTSTGREQFF	TGTGCCAGCAGCTTAACGAGTACAGGGCGAGAGCAGTTCTTC
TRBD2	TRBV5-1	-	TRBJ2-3	CASSDPAGEADTQYF	TGCGCCAGCAGCGACCCAGCGGGAGAGGCAGATACGCAGTATTTT
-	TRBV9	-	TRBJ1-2	CASSVGPRLVQGGYTF	TGTGCCAGCAGCGTAGGTCCCCGCCTCGTCCAGGGCGGCTACACCTTC
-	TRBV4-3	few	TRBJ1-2	CASSLTTGNGYTF	TGCGCCAGCAGCCTAACGACGGGAAATGGCTACACCTTC
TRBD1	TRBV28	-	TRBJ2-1	CASIQGDRYGEQFF	TGTGCCAGCATCCAAGGGGACAGGTACGGTGAGCAGTTCTTC
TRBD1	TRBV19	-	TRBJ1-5	CASSIAGGEQPQHF	TGTGCCAGTAGTATAGCAGGGGGCGAACAGCCCCAGCATTTT
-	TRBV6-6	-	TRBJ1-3	CASSMSLHTIYF	TGTGCCAGCAGTATGAGTCTCCACACCATATATTTT
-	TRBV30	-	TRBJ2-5	CAWSVKAGVSETQYF	TGTGCCTGGAGTGTAAAGGCAGGGGTGTCGGAGACCCAGTACTTC
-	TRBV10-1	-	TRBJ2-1	CASSESRPGNEQFF	TGCGCCAGCAGTGAGTCGCGACCCGGCAATGAGCAGTTCTTC
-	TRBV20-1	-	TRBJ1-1	CSAKGTEAFF	TGCAGTGCTAAAGGGACAGAAGCTTTCTTT
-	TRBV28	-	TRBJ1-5	CASSLQLQGTGQPQHF	TGTGCCAGCAGTTTACAGCTCCAGGGCACGGGGCAGCCCCAGCATTTT
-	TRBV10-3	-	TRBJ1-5	CAISEWGALWSNQPQHF	TGTGCCATCAGTGAGTGGGGGGCACTTTGGAGCAATCAGCCCCAGCATTTT
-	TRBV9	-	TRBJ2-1	CASSVSWGNEQFF	TGTGCCAGCAGCGTTTCCTGGGGGAATGAGCAGTTCTTC
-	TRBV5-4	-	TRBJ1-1	CASSLARQLNTEAFF	TGTGCCAGCAGCTTGGCACGACAACTGAACACTGAAGCTTTCTTT
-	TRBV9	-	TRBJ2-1	CASSAGVRGGSYNEQFF	TGTGCCAGCAGCGCAGGGGTAAGGGGCGGCTCCTACAATGAGCAGTTCTTC
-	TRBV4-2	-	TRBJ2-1	CASSQDLRGAYNEQFF	TGTGCCAGCAGCCAAGATCTCCGCGGGGCCTACAATGAGCAGTTCTTC
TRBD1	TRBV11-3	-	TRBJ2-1	CASSLRGTGMGYNEQFF	TGTGCCAGCAGCCTTAGAGGGACAGGGATGGGATACAATGAGCAGTTCTTC
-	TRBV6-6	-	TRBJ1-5	CASSDRYSNQPQHF	TGTGCCAGCAGTGATAGGTATAGCAATCAGCCCCAGCATTTT
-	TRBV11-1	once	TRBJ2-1	CASSLDPSDPEQFF	TGTGCCAGCAGCTTGGACCCGTCCGACCCGGAGCAGTTCTTC
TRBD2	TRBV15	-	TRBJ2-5	CATSRDGSGRSGETQYF	TGTGCCACCAGCAGAGATGGGAGCGGGAGATCGGGAGAGACCCAGTACTTC
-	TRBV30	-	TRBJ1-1	CAWSVPTGYRPLNTEAFF	TGTGCCTGGAGTGTACCTACAGGGTATCGGCCCCTGAACACTGAAGCTTTCTTT
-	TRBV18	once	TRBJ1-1	CASSPSMNTEAFF	TGTGCCAGCTCACCGTCTATGAACACTGAAGCTTTCTTT
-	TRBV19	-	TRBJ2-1	CASNPMKAGWPNEQFF	TGTGCCAGTAACCCAATGAAAGCGGGTTGGCCGAATGAGCAGTTCTTC
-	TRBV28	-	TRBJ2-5	CASSLQTTGGETQYF	TGTGCCAGCAGTTTACAGACCACGGGTGGAGAGACCCAGTACTTC
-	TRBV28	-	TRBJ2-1	CASSLLWNEQFF	TGTGCCAGCAGTTTATTGTGGAATGAGCAGTTCTTC
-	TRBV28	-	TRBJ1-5	CASTPLGQPQHF	TGTGCCAGCACCCCGTTGGGTCAGCCCCAGCATTTT
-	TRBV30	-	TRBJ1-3	CAWSVLASGNTIYF	TGTGCCTGGAGTGTACTCGCCTCTGGAAACACCATATATTTT
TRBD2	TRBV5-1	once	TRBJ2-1	CASSTTSGNYNEQFF	TGCGCCAGCAGCACGACTAGCGGGAATTACAATGAGCAGTTCTTC
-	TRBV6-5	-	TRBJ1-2	CASSLRGWGDNYGYTF	TGTGCCAGCAGTTTGAGAGGTTGGGGTGACAACTATGGCTACACCTTC
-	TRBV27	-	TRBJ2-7	CASSFLASYEQYF	TGTGCCAGCAGTTTCTTGGCCTCCTACGAGCAGTACTTC
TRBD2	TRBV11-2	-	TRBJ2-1	CASSLGTSNEQFF	TGTGCCAGCAGCTTAGGGACTAGCAATGAGCAGTTCTTC
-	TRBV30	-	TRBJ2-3	CAWSVGDTQYF	TGTGCCTGGAGTGTTGGGGATACGCAGTATTTT
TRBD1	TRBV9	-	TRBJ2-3	CASSAGTGSTDTQYF	TGTGCCAGCAGCGCGGGGACAGGCTCCACAGATACGCAGTATTTT
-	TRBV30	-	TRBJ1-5	CAWSVSGRAQHF	TGTGCCTGGAGTGTTAGCGGTCGGGCCCAGCATTTT
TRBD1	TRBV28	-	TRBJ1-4	CASSFLGTGDEKLFF	TGTGCCAGCAGTTTCCTCGGGACAGGGGATGAAAAACTGTTTTTT